This T cell receptor beta chain was observed in a study of shared clonotypes between healthy human individuals. CDR3 length: 13 residues. V was pared by 2 bases and J by 4 bases, with 1 base of the junction left unmatched. Germline V gene sequence: CDR1 SGDLS, CDR2 YYNGEE. On this clone itself: The antigen is undetermined. Other DNA sequences in the sample encode the same CDR3.

Profiling relied on immunoSEQ multiplex PCR, and the TCRdb table lists in-frame clones only, not all of them. Of 2.3 million or so clones in the sample, about 92% were seen once. Regarding the study as a whole: Sample collection involved blood only; tissue repertoires are likely different. Clonotypes not shared had lower generation probabilities than those common to all four donors. The study drew on few donors, limiting represented genetic and exposure-history diversity.

Specimen: naive CD4+ T cells from PBMCs. Subset meaning: CD45RA+ positively selected. The V gene is TRBV9, the J gene TRBJ2-3; TRBD1 agrees at 7 bases. The sequence came from a man between 18 and 35 years old in good health. Some clones in this sample may be carry-over from other donors' samples. The CDR3 DNA follows: TGTGCCAGCAGCGTCGGGACAGCAGATACGCAGTATTTT. It specifies CASSVGTADTQYF.